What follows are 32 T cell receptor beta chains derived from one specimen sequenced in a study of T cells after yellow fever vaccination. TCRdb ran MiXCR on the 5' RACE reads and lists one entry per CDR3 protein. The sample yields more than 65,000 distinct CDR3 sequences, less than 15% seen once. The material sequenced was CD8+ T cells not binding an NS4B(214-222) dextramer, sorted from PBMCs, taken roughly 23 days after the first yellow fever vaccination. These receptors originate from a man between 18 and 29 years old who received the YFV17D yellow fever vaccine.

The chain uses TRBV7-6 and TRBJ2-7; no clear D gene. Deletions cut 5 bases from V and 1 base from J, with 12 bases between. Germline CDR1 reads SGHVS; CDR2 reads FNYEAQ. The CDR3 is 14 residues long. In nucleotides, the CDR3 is TGTGCCAGCAGCCCTATGGACGGATCCTACGAGCAGTACTTC. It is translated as CASSPMDGSYEQYF.

The CDR3 region has the DNA TGTGCCAGCAGCTCAACAGAGAACACCGGGGAGCTGTTTTTT. It is translated as CASSSTENTGELFF. The V gene is TRBV7-9, the J gene TRBJ2-2; no clear D gene. Germline CDR1 is SEHNR and CDR2 is FQNEAQ (reference sequence). V gave up 4 bases and J gave up 1 base, with 7 bases separating them. This CDR3 has 14 residues.

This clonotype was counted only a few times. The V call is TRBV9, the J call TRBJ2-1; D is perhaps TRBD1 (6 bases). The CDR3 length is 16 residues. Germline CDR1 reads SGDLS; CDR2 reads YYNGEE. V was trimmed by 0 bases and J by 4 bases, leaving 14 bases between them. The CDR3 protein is CASSVGGGQPYNEQFF. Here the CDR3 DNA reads TGTGCCAGCAGCGTAGGGGGCGGACAGCCTTACAATGAGCAGTTCTTC.

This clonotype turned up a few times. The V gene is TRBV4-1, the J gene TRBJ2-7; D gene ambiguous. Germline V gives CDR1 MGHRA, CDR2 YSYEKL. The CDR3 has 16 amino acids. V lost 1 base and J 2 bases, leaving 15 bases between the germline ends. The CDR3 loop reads CASSQAQSLNTYEQYF. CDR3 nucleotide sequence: TGCGCCAGCAGCCAAGCACAGTCCCTCAACACCTACGAGCAGTACTTC.

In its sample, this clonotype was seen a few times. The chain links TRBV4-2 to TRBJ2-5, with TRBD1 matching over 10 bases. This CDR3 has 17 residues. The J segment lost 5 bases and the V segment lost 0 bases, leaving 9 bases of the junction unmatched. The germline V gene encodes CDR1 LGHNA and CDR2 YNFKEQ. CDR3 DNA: TGTGCCAGCAGCCAAGAGGCGGTGGACAGGGGGTGGGAGACCCAGTACTTC. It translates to CASSQEAVDRGWETQYF.

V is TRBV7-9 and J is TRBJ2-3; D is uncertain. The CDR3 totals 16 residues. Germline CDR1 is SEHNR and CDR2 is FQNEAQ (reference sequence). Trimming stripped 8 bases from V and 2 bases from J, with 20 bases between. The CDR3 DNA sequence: TGTGCCAGCGGTGAGGTGCTAAAAGTTCTCACAGATACGCAGTATTTT. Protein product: CASGEVLKVLTDTQYF. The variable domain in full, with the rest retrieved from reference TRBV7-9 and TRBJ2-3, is DTGVSQNPRHKITKRGQNVTFRCDPISEHNRLYWYRQTLGQGPEFLTYFQNEAQLEKSRLLSDRFSAERPKGSFSTLEIQRTEQGDSAMYLCASGEVLKVLTDTQYFGPGTRLTVL.

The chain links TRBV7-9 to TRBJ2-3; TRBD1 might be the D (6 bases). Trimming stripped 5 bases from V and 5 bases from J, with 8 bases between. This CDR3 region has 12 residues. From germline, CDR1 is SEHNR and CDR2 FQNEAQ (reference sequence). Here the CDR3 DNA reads TGTGCCAGCAGCGACAGGAAAGATACGCAGTATTTT. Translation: CASSDRKDTQYF. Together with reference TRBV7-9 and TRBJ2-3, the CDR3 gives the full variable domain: DTGVSQNPRHKITKRGQNVTFRCDPISEHNRLYWYRQTLGQGPEFLTYFQNEAQLEKSRLLSDRFSAERPKGSFSTLEIQRTEQGDSAMYLCASSDRKDTQYFGPGTRLTVL.

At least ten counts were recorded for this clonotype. CDR3 DNA sequence: TGTGCCAGCAGTTTACCGGGACAGGGGTTTGCGGCCTACGAGCAGTACTTC. Its translation is CASSLPGQGFAAYEQYF. The chain carries TRBV6-2 or TRBV6-3 and TRBJ2-7, with TRBD1 matching 10 bases. The CDR3 has 17 residues. J was trimmed by 2 bases and V by 4 bases; bases with no gene match: 11. CDR1 and CDR2 (germline): MNHEY, SVGEGT.

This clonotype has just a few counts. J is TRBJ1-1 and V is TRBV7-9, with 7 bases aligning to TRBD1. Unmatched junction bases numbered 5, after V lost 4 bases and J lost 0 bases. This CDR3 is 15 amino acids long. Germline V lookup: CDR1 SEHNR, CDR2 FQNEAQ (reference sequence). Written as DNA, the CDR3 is TGTGCCAGCAGCTCGAGACAGGGAATGAACACTGAAGCTTTCTTT. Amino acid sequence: CASSSRQGMNTEAFF.

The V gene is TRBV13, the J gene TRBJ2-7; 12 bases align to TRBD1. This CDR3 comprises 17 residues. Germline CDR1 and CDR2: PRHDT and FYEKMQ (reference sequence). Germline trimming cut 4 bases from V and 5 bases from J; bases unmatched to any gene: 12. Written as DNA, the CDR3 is TGTGCCAGCAGCTCCTCCTCAAGGGGACAGGGGGCCCACGAGCAGTACTTC. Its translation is CASSSSSRGQGAHEQYF.

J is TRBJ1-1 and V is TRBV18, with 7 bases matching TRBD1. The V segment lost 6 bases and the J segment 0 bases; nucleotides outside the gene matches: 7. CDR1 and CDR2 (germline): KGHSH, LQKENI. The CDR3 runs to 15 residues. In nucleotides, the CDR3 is TGTGCCAGCTCGCATTCTGACAGGGTGAACACTGAAGCTTTCTTT. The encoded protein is CASSHSDRVNTEAFF.

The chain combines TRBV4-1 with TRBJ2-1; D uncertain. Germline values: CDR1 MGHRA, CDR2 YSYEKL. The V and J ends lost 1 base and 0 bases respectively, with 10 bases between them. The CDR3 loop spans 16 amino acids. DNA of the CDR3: TGCGCCAGCAGCCAAGCATATGGCACCTCCTACAATGAGCAGTTCTTC. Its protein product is CASSQAYGTSYNEQFF.

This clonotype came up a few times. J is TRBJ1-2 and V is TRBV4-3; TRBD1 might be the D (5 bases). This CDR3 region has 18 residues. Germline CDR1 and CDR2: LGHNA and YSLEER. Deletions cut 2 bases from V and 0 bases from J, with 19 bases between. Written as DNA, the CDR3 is TGCGCCAGCAGCCAAAGGGGATCGGGAGAGTTAGCTAACTATGGCTACACCTTC. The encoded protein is CASSQRGSGELANYGYTF.

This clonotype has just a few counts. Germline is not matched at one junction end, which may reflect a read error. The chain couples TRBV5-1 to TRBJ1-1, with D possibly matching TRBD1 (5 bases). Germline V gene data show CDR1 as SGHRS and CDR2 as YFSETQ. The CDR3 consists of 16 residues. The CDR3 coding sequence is TGCGCCAGCAGCTCCGGGACGCGATACAGGAACGCTGAAGCTTTCTTT. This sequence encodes CASSSGTRYRNAEAFF.

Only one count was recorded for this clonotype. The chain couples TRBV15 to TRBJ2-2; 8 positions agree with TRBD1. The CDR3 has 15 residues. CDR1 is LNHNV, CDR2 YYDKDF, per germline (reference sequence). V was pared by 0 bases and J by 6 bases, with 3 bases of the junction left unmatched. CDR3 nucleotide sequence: TGTGCCACCAGCAGAGACAGGGGGCTTGCCGGGGAGCTGTTTTTT. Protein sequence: CATSRDRGLAGELFF. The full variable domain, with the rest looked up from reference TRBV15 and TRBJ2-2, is DAMVIQNPRYQVTQFGKPVTLSCSQTLNHNVMYWYQQKSSQAPKLLFHYYDKDFNNEADTPDNFQSRRPNTSFCFLDIRSPGLGDTAMYLCATSRDRGLAGELFFGEGSRLTVL.

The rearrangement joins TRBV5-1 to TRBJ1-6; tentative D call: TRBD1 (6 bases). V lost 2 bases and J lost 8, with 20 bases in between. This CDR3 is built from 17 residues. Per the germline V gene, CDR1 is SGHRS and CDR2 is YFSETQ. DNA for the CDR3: TGCGCCAGCAGCTTCCGGGCAGGGGCAGGGTGGGATTCACCCCTCCACTTT. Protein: CASSFRAGAGWDSPLHF.

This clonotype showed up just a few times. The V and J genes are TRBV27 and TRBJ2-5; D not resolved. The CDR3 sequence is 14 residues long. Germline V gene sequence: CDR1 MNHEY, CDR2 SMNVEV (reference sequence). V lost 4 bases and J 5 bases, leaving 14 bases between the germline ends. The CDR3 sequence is CASSSSYTRETQYF. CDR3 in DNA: TGTGCCAGCAGTTCTTCCTACACCCGGGAGACCCAGTACTTC.

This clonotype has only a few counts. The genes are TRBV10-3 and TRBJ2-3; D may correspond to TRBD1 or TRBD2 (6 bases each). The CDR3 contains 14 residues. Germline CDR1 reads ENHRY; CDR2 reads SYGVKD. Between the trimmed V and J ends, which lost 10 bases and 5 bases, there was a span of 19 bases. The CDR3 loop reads CATEGGEGEDTQYF. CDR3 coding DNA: TGTGCCACCGAGGGAGGCGAGGGGGAAGATACGCAGTATTTT.

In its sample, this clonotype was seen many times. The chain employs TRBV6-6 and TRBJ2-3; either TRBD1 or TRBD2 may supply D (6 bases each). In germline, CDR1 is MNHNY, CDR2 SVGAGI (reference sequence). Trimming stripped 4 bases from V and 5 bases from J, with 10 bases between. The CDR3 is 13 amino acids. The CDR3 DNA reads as TGTGCCAGCAGTTGGGGGGCGGGAGATACGCAGTATTTT. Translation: CASSWGAGDTQYF.

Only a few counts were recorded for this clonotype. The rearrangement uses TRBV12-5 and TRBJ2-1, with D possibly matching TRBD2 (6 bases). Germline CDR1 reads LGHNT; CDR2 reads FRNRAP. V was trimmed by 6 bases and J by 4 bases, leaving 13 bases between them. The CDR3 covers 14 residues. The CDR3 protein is CASGHIGGYNEQFF. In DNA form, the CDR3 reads TGTGCTAGTGGCCATATCGGGGGTTACAATGAGCAGTTCTTC.

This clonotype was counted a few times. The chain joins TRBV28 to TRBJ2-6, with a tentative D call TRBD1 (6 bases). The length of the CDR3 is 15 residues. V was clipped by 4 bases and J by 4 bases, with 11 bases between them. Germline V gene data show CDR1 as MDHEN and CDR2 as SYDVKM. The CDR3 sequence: CASSSTGLGANVLTF. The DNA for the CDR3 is TGTGCCAGCAGTTCCACAGGGTTAGGGGCCAACGTCCTGACTTTC.

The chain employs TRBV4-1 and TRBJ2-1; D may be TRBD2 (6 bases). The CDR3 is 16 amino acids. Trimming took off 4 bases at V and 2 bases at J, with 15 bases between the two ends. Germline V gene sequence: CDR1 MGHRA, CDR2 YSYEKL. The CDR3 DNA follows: TGCGCCAGCAGCCGCATGGGGACGGGGGCCTACAATGAGCAGTTCTTC. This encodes CASSRMGTGAYNEQFF.

This CDR3 is CASKQGGHYGYTF. CDR3 coding DNA: TGCGCCAGCAAACAGGGCGGTCACTATGGCTACACCTTC. This rearrangement joins TRBV4-1 to TRBJ1-2; a weak D match, TRBD1 (6 bases). V was clipped by 7 bases and J by 3 bases, with 12 bases between them. Germline loops: CDR1 MGHRA, CDR2 YSYEKL. This CDR3 comprises 13 residues.

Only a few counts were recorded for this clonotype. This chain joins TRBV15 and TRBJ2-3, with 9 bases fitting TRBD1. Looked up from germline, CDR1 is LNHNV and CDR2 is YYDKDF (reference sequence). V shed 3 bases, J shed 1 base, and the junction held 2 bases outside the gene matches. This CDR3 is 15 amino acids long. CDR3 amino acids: CATSSRDRGTDTQYF. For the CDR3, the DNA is TGTGCCACCAGCAGCCGGGACAGGGGCACAGATACGCAGTATTTT.

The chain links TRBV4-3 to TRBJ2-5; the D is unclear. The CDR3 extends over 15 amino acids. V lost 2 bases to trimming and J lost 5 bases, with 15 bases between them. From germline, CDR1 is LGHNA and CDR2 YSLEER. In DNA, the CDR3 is TGCGCCAGCAGCCAATCTCTTAGACTCGGGGAGACCCAGTACTTC. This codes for CASSQSLRLGETQYF.

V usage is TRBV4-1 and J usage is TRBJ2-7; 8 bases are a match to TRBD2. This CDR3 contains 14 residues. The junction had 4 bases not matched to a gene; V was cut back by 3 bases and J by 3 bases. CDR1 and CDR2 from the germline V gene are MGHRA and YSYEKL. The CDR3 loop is CASSHGRGFYEQYF. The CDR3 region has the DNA TGCGCCAGCAGCCACGGGAGGGGGTTCTACGAGCAGTACTTC.

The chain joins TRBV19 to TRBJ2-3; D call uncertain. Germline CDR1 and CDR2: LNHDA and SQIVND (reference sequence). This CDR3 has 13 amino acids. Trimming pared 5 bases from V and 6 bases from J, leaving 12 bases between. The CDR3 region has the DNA TGTGCCAGTAGTTCCGGACGTGGCGATACGCAGTATTTT. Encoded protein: CASSSGRGDTQYF.

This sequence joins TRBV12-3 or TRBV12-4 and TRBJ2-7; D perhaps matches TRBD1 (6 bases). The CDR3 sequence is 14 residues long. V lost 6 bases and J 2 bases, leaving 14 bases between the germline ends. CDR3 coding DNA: TGTGCCAGCAGCCCGGACAGCGGACCCTACGAGCAGTACTTC. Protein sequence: CASSPDSGPYEQYF.

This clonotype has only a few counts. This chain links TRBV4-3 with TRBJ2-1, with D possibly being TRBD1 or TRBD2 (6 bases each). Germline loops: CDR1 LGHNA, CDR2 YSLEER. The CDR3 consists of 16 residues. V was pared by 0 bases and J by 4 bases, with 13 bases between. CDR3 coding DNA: TGCGCCAGCAGCCAAGATCGGAGGGGGATTTACAATGAGCAGTTCTTC. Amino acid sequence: CASSQDRRGIYNEQFF.

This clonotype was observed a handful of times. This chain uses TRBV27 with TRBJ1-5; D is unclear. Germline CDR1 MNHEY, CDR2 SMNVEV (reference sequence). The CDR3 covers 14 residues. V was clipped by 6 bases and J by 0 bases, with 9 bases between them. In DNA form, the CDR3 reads TGTGCCAGCAGGAGAAGAAATAGCAATCAGCCCCAGCATTTT. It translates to CASRRRNSNQPQHF.

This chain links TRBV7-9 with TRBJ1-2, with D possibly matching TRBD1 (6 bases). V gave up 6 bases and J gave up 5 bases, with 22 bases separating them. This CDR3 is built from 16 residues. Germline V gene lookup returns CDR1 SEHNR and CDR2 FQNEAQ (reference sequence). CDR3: CASSSSRGTYRYGYTF. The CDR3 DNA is TGTGCCAGCAGTTCCAGCAGGGGAACATACCGGTATGGCTACACCTTC.

The CDR3 protein is CASSPWDSGNTIYF. In nucleotides, the CDR3 is TGTGCCAGCAGTCCTTGGGACTCTGGAAACACCATATATTTT. The V and J genes are TRBV12-3 or TRBV12-4 and TRBJ1-3; D is undetermined. V shed 5 bases and J shed 0 bases, with 8 bases lying between them. The CDR3 contains 14 residues.